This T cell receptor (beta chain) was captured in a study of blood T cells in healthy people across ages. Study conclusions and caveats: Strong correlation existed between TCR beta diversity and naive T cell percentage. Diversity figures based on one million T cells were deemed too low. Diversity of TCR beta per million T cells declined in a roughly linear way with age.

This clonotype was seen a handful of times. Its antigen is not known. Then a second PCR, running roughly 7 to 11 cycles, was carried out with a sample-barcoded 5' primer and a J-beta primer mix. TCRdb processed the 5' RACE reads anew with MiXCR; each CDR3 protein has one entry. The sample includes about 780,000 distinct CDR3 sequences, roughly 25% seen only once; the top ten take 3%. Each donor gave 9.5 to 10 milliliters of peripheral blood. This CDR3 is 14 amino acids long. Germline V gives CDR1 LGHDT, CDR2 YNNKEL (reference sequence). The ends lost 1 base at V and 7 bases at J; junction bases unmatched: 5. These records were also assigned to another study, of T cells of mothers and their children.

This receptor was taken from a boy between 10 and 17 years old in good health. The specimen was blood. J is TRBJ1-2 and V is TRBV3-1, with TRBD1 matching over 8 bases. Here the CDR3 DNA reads TGTGCCAGCAGCCAAGCCAACAGGGGGACTGGCTACACCTTC. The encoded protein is CASSQANRGTGYTF.